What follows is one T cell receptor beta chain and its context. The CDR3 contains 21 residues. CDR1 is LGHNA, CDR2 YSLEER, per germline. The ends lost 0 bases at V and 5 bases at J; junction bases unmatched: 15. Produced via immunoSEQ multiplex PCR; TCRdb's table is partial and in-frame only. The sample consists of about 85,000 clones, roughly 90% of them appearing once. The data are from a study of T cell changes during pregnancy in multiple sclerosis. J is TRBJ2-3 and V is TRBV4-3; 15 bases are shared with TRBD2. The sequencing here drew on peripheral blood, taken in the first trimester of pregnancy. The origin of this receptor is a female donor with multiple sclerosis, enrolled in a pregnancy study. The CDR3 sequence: CASSQDFSPGTSGGNGDTQYF. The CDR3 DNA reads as TGCGCCAGCAGCCAAGATTTCTCACCCGGGACTAGCGGGGGGAATGGAGATACGCAGTATTTT.